This T cell receptor beta chain derives from a study of early T cells in non-severe SARS-CoV-2 infection. On the study more broadly: Sequencing input comprised bulk RNA from unsorted whole blood; chain pairing was not available. Findings and limits, study-wide: VDJdb matching, biased toward anti-spike CD8 responses, missed private and CD4 specificities.

This clonotype came up many times. Its antigen is not known. Unique molecular identifiers were attached to individual cDNA molecules. Via MiXCR, TCRdb re-called the 5' RACE reads, giving one row per CDR3 protein. The sample contains tens of thousands of distinct CDR3 sequences, approximately 5.9% of which appear only once. The germline CDR1 and CDR2 sequences are MDHEN and SYDVKM. The V and J ends lost 3 bases and 9 bases, in that order; junction bases with no gene match: 5. The CDR3 totals 13 residues. This rearrangement joins TRBV28 to TRBJ1-2; 9 nucleotides agree with TRBD1. The receptor was isolated from an adult who was a healthcare worker with PCR-confirmed SARS-CoV-2 infection or an uninfected control (not recorded which). The source material was whole blood. CDR3 in DNA: TGTGCCAGCAGTTTGGGACAGGGTTTGAGCTACACCTTC. Its protein product is CASSLGQGLSYTF.